The sequence of this TCR beta chain was determined in a study of CD8 T cells in ankylosing spondylitis. Study observations and caveats: A number of the motif variants had already been described in reactive arthritis synovial fluid and blood. Eight or nine highly homologous variants made up a TCR beta motif that seemed to typify ankylosing spondylitis blood. Disease-linked clones bore a CD8+ phenotype, appearing relatively rarely in peripheral blood.

About this clonotype itself: Its antigen is as yet unknown.

A quantitative 5'-RACE method, one with molecular barcodes, was used to make TCR beta libraries. A single record per CDR3 protein comes from TCRdb applying MiXCR to the 5' RACE reads. The repertoire has around 250,000 distinct CDR3 sequences, roughly a third of them found once; the top ten carry 4% to 5%. Germline CDR1 reads SNHLY; CDR2 reads FYNNEI. This CDR3 comprises 14 residues. Trimming took 6 bases from V and 6 from J, leaving 14 bases between them. This TCR was recovered from a male donor with ankylosing spondylitis or in good health (not recorded which). The specimen sequenced was blood, either unsorted or a sorted T cell fraction (not recorded which). The chain recombines TRBV2 with TRBJ2-2; weak D call: TRBD2 (6 bases). Here the CDR3 reads CASRSSDPPGELFF. CDR3 nucleotides: TGTGCCAGCAGGTCTAGCGACCCACCCGGGGAGCTGTTTTTT.